The TCR beta chain under discussion was sequenced for a study of vaccination effects on CD4 cells after COVID-19. Study information: Each participant received a vaccine that was either BNT162b2 or mRNA-1273, given as two doses. Each well held approximately 1.8 million PBMC cultured with around 9.7 ug/ml peptides and 8 to 10 IU/ml IL-2. Points from the study as a whole: Post-vaccine spike-reactive clones in convalescents were mainly new vaccine-induced clones.

The repertoire was sequenced with immunoSEQ multiplex PCR; TCRdb's copy has only in-frame clones and lacks some. Counted here are about 66,000 clones, approximately 72% occurring once; the ten biggest clones make up 20% to 25%. Researchers isolated CD4+ T cells once approximately eleven days of culture had elapsed. In the case of this clone: Its antigen is still unknown.

Germline trimming cut 1 base from V and 4 bases from J; bases unmatched to any gene: 11. Germline values: CDR1 MNHEY, CDR2 SVGEGT. The CDR3 consists of 17 residues. This clonotype was sampled from a human donor who had a prior SARS-CoV-2 infection. The V and J genes are TRBV6-2 or TRBV6-3 and TRBJ2-3; 7 bases match TRBD2. Sample: CD4+ T cells from PBMCs cultured without peptide, taken before COVID-19 vaccination. Here the CDR3 reads CASSYWLQRDGPDTQYF. The CDR3 DNA is TGTGCCAGCAGTTACTGGTTGCAGCGGGATGGCCCAGATACGCAGTATTTT.